Below, 17 T cell receptor beta chains from the same sample are listed, as sequenced in a study of OX40 agonist ivuxolimab in advanced cancers. The repertoire was sequenced with immunoSEQ multiplex PCR; TCRdb's copy has only in-frame clones and lacks some. The sample has 50,000 to 65,000 clones, approximately 88% seen once. The sample was CD4+ or CD8+ T cells sorted from blood, taken in a trial of the OX40 agonist ivuxolimab. These receptors were taken from an adult with an advanced solid tumor such as melanoma, head and neck, liver or kidney cancer.

The chain uses TRBV7-3 and TRBJ2-3; D not certain. The V end was cut by 2 bases, the J end by 9 bases, with 12 bases between. Germline V gene data show CDR1 as SGHTA and CDR2 as FQGTGA. There are 13 residues in the CDR3. The CDR3 DNA sequence: TGTGCCAGCAGCTTACGGTCGGACCCAACGCAGTATTTT. Amino acids: CASSLRSDPTQYF.

J is TRBJ2-4 and V is TRBV11-3; D uncertain. Trimming took off 1 base at V and 8 bases at J, with 6 bases between the two ends. CDR3 length: 12 amino acids. Germline values: CDR1 SGHNT, CDR2 YENEEA. The CDR3 DNA reads TGTGCCAGCAGCTTAGGCGGATACATTCAGTACTTC. It codes for CASSLGGYIQYF.

The J gene is TRBJ1-1, the V gene TRBV6-5, with D tentatively TRBD1 (5 bases). CDR3 length: 12 residues. The germline V gene encodes CDR1 MNHEY and CDR2 SVGAGI. V lost 6 bases to trimming and J lost 10 bases, with 15 bases between them. The chain's CDR3 is CASSPGTRVAFF. The CDR3 nucleotides are TGTGCCAGCAGCCCCGGGACCCGGGTAGCTTTCTTT.

This clone has only one observation. In DNA form, the CDR3 reads TGTGCCAGCAGCTTAGAAGCGAGCGACATTACGCAGTATTTT. The encoded protein is CASSLEASDITQYF. This rearrangement joins TRBV7-6 to TRBJ2-3; D gene ambiguous. The CDR3 runs to 14 residues. The V gene lost 1 base and the J gene lost 8 bases, with 13 bases spanning the gap. Germline V gene sequence: CDR1 SGHVS, CDR2 FNYEAQ.

The genes are TRBV28 and TRBJ1-5, with a tentative D call TRBD1 (5 bases). The germline V gene has CDR1 MDHEN and CDR2 SYDVKM. The CDR3 runs to 14 residues. Trimming cost V 8 bases and J 8 bases, with 19 bases left between them. The CDR3 DNA reads as TGTGCCAGCGGGGGAGAGAGTACATTCAAGCCCCAGCATTTT. Translating gives CASGGESTFKPQHF.

The chain is built from TRBV6-5 and TRBJ1-3, with a tentative D call TRBD1 (6 bases). The CDR3 runs to 13 residues. Germline V gene data show CDR1 as MNHEY and CDR2 as SVGAGI. V gave up 10 bases and J gave up 4 bases, with 14 bases separating them. The CDR3 loop reads CANSQGRGNTIYF. The CDR3 coding sequence is TGTGCCAACTCACAGGGCCGGGGAAACACCATATATTTT.

The V and J genes are TRBV5-4 and TRBJ2-5; 10 nucleotides line up with TRBD2. CDR3 length: 17 residues. V trimming: 0 bases; J trimming: 5 bases; junction bases outside the gene matches: 10. The germline V gene encodes CDR1 SGHNT and CDR2 YYREEE (reference sequence). Here the CDR3 DNA reads TGTGCCAGCAGCTTGGGGACTAGCGGATTAAACATTGAGACCCAGTACTTC. Its translation is CASSLGTSGLNIETQYF.

This chain connects TRBV28 to TRBJ1-4; no reliable D call. Between the trimmed V and J ends, which lost 2 bases and 6 bases, there was a span of 16 bases. Germline values: CDR1 MDHEN, CDR2 SYDVKM. The CDR3 is 16 residues long. The CDR3 sequence: CASSLGLGGVDEKLFF. The CDR3 nucleotides are TGTGCCAGCAGTTTAGGTCTGGGTGGGGTGGATGAAAAACTGTTTTTT.

The chain uses TRBV18 and TRBJ1-6; no firm D call. The V end lost 2 bases, the J end lost 11 bases, and 10 bases lay between the germline ends. This CDR3 comprises 13 residues. Germline V gene lookup returns CDR1 KGHSH and CDR2 LQKENI. CDR3: CASSPGVRAPLHF. CDR3 nucleotide sequence: TGTGCCAGCTCACCAGGGGTACGGGCACCCCTCCACTTT.

This clone showed up just once. The chain employs TRBV6-6 and TRBJ2-5; D ambiguous. The CDR3 totals 15 residues. The germline V and J ends were trimmed by 0 bases and 5 bases, with 13 bases remaining between them. Germline V lookup: CDR1 MNHNY, CDR2 SVGAGI (reference sequence). The chain's CDR3 is CASSYSVASRETQYF. The DNA for the CDR3 is TGTGCCAGCAGTTACTCGGTGGCGAGCAGGGAGACCCAGTACTTC.

The CDR3 DNA reads as TGTGCCAGCAGTTTAGCGGGAGCCTCAAGCTCCTACAATGAGCAGTTCTTC. Translating it yields CASSLAGASSSYNEQFF. This chain links TRBV28 with TRBJ2-1; 7 positions agree with TRBD2. Germline assignment: CDR1 MDHEN and CDR2 SYDVKM. The CDR3 length is 17 residues. V gave up 2 bases and J gave up 0 bases; unmatched junction bases: 7.

The chain couples TRBV2 to TRBJ2-5; TRBD1 matches at 7 bases. Germline-derived CDR1 and CDR2 are SNHLY and FYNNEI. The J segment lost 5 bases and the V segment lost 5 bases, leaving 14 bases of the junction unmatched. The CDR3 loop spans 16 amino acids. CDR3 sequence: CASSFYGTARMETQYF. CDR3 nucleotides: TGTGCCAGCAGTTTTTATGGGACAGCCCGGATGGAGACCCAGTACTTC.

The CDR3 DNA reads TGTGCCAGCAGCTCGGGGACTACGCGTGAGCAGTTCTTC. Its translation: CASSSGTTREQFF. The chain recombines TRBV5-6 with TRBJ2-1, with TRBD2 matching 7 bases. This CDR3 is 13 amino acids long. Trimming at V came to 3 bases and at J to 9 bases, leaving 6 bases not matched to a gene. Germline V gives CDR1 SGHDT, CDR2 YYEEEE.

The DNA for the CDR3 is TGTGCCAGCAGCCCGGACGGGTACGAGCAGTACTTC. As protein: CASSPDGYEQYF. This chain connects TRBV4-2 to TRBJ2-7; D call uncertain. Trimming removed 4 bases from V and 4 bases from J, with 8 bases in between. CDR3 size: 12 residues. Per the germline V gene, CDR1 is LGHNA and CDR2 is YNFKEQ.

This clone showed up just a few times. The chain carries TRBV18 and TRBJ2-1; 7 bases align to TRBD1. Germline V gives CDR1 KGHSH, CDR2 LQKENI. The CDR3 length is 15 residues. Trimming cost V 0 bases and J 4 bases; bases outside gene matches: 3. CDR3 nucleotides: TGTGCCAGCTCACCACCAGGGGGCGGGTACAATGAGCAGTTCTTC. As protein: CASSPPGGGYNEQFF.

V is TRBV21-1 and J is TRBJ2-7; the D call in the table, TRBD2, was not verified against the DNA. TRBV21-1 has pseudogene status. The length of the CDR3 is 19 residues. The CDR3 DNA follows: TGTGCCAGCAGCAAAGGGGGGGGGCTCCACGGGACACCCCTCGAGGAGCAGTACTTC. Amino acids: CASSKGGGLHGTPLEEQYF.

This clone was found once. V is TRBV29-1 and J is TRBJ2-5, with TRBD1 identical over 7 bases. Germline V gene sequence: CDR1 SQVTM, CDR2 ANQGSEA. Germline trimming cut 6 bases from V and 5 bases from J; bases unmatched to any gene: 9. CDR3 length: 13 residues. Here the CDR3 reads CSVPEGAQETQYF. In nucleotides, the CDR3 is TGCAGCGTCCCAGAGGGGGCGCAGGAGACCCAGTACTTC.